Here is one T cell receptor beta chain with its context. What it binds is not known. The same CDR3 also results from other DNA sequences found in this sample. The data were taken from a study of siplizumab effects on memory and regulatory T cells. Overall study results and limits: Proliferating CD4+ or CD8+ clones, roughly 80-97% of them, lacked an assignable naive or memory phenotype.

The table came from immunoSEQ multiplex PCR; TCRdb's copy has only in-frame clones and leaves some out. The sample records some 110,000 clones, around 94% being singletons. From germline, CDR1 is KGHSH and CDR2 LQKENI. The CDR3 covers 13 residues. V was shortened by 3 bases and J by 4 bases, with 10 bases between the two germline ends. This chain uses TRBV18 with TRBJ2-7; D perhaps matches TRBD2 (5 bases). What was sequenced was non-Treg CD4+ T cells sorted from blood. This sequence was found in a human donor in good health. The CDR3 coding sequence is TGTGCCAGCTCACCCCCCGAGGGTTACGAGCAGTACTTC. Translated, it gives CASSPPEGYEQYF.